Presented here are 10 T cell receptor beta chains from one specimen sequenced in a study of blood T cell repertoires in COVID-19 (dated by TCRdb to 2018 to 2020). Library construction relied on the immunoSEQ multiplex PCR assay. As stored in TCRdb, this immuneACCESS dataset retains in-frame rearrangements with V and J assigned. A fraction of the clones does not appear; measured against another copy, unresolved V genes explain less than half of the discrepancy, and the remainder lacks a known reason. This sample is represented by about 110,000 clones; roughly 83% of them were singletons. The top ten hold roughly 20% of the sample. Sequenced input: peripheral blood. The receptors originated from a woman aged 55-69 years with acute or convalescent COVID-19.

This chain joins TRBV30 and TRBJ1-2; D is ambiguous. The V and J ends lost 5 bases and 4 bases respectively, with 11 bases between them. Germline CDR1 GTSNPN, CDR2 SVGIG (reference sequence). The CDR3 sequence is 12 residues long. CDR3 nucleotide sequence: TGTGCCTGGGGGGTGAAACTCTATGGCTACACCTTC. Translated, it gives CAWGVKLYGYTF.

A note on this clone: The conserved closing phenylalanine or tryptophan is absent in this CDR3, likely reflecting a read error. It is unclear where the CDR3 begins or ends on the DNA, so no DNA is shown, and the CDR3 is as TCRdb lists it. The chain recombines TRBV11-2 with TRBJ1-2; the D call TRBD1 from the table was never checked on the DNA. Inclusive of both ends, the CDR3 amounts to 11 amino acids. Germline lookup yields CDR1 SGHAT and CDR2 FQNNGV. The CDR3 protein is CASSSRGIFVI.

This sequence joins TRBV6-2 or TRBV6-3 and TRBJ2-7; 13 nucleotides line up with TRBD2. CDR1 and CDR2 (germline): MNHEY, SVGEGT. V shed 0 bases and J 1 base; nucleotides not matched to a gene: 0. The CDR3 length is 16 residues. The DNA for the CDR3 is TGTGCCAGCAGTTACTCGACTAGCGGGAGGTCCTACGAGCAGTACTTC. Translated, it gives CASSYSTSGRSYEQYF.

The chain combines TRBV6-5 with TRBJ1-3; D is perhaps TRBD1 (5 bases). This CDR3 is 15 amino acids long. Germline V gene sequence: CDR1 MNHEY, CDR2 SVGAGI. Trimming removed 6 bases from V and 1 base from J, with 13 bases in between. CDR3 coding DNA: TGTGCCAGCAGGCCCAGGGTCTTTTCTGGAAACACCATATATTTT. This sequence encodes CASRPRVFSGNTIYF.

The chain combines TRBV3-1 (or the pseudogene TRBV3-2) with TRBJ2-6; no clear D gene. The CDR3 has 13 residues. CDR1 and CDR2 from the germline V gene are LGHDT and YNNKEL (reference sequence). The V end was cut by 4 bases, the J end by 3 bases, with 4 bases between. As DNA, the CDR3 is TGTGCCAGCAGCCTATTTGGGGCCAACGTCCTGACTTTC. It specifies CASSLFGANVLTF.

This rearrangement joins TRBV28 to TRBJ1-3; D unresolved. Trimming took 3 bases from V and 0 from J, leaving 15 bases between them. The CDR3 is 17 residues long. CDR1 MDHEN and CDR2 SYDVKM come from the germline V gene. The CDR3 bases are TGTGCCAGCAGTTTGTTCCCAGGTGCGAGCTCTGGAAACACCATATATTTT. Protein: CASSLFPGASSGNTIYF.

The chain uses TRBV11-2 and TRBJ2-7; the D is unclear. Germline CDR1 reads SGHAT; CDR2 reads FQNNGV. The CDR3 spans 12 residues. Trimming removed 3 bases at V and 0 bases at J, with 3 bases between. The CDR3 DNA follows: TGTGCCAGCAGCTTTAACTCCTACGAGCAGTACTTC. The encoded protein is CASSFNSYEQYF. Looking up the rest from reference TRBV11-2 and TRBJ2-7 gives the full variable domain: EAGVAQSPRYKIIEKRQSVAFWCNPISGHATLYWYQQILGQGPKLLIQFQNNGVVDDSQLPKDRFSAERLKGVDSTLKIQPAKLEDSAVYLCASSFNSYEQYFGPGTRLTVT.

In this sample, this clone turned up a few times. This chain connects TRBV2 to TRBJ2-2, with TRBD1 identical over 7 bases. The junction had 7 bases not matched to a gene; V was cut back by 7 bases and J by 5 bases. This CDR3 is built from 14 residues. Germline V gene sequence: CDR1 SNHLY, CDR2 FYNNEI. The CDR3 region has the DNA TGTGCCAGCACATCGACAGGGTATACCGGGGAGCTGTTTTTT. Translated, it gives CASTSTGYTGELFF.

This clone was seen a single time. The V call is TRBV6-5, the J call TRBJ2-1, with a weak D call TRBD2 (6 bases). The length of the CDR3 is 15 residues. Germline-derived CDR1 and CDR2 are MNHEY and SVGAGI. V gave up 6 bases and J gave up 2 bases, with 14 bases separating them. The CDR3 spells CASRTKRAAYNEQFF. The DNA for the CDR3 is TGTGCCAGCAGGACTAAGCGGGCCGCCTACAATGAGCAGTTCTTC.

The chain combines TRBV5-1 with TRBJ2-7; 7 bases map to TRBD1. This CDR3 spans 16 amino acids. J was trimmed by 0 bases and V by 0 bases; bases with no gene match: 6. Germline CDR1 and CDR2: SGHRS and YFSETQ. The chain's CDR3 is CASSLVGTVDSYEQYF. Here the CDR3 DNA reads TGCGCCAGCAGCTTGGTGGGGACAGTTGACTCCTACGAGCAGTACTTC.